This T cell receptor (beta chain) was recovered during a study of chemoradiotherapy in HPV16-positive cancers. About the study: Candidate HPV-specific clones and shared TCR motifs came from a couple of HPV16-positive patients. Notes on the study in general: Non-HPV-specific T cells did not expand in tumors during treatment, whereas candidate HPV-specific clones and E7-related motifs did.

Samples were taken several times over chemoradiotherapy. The CDR3 loop spans 13 amino acids. The germline gives CDR1 SQVTM, CDR2 ANQGSEA. V lost 0 bases, J lost 8 bases, and 13 bases lay in between. In its sample, this clone was seen once. The antigen is unknown. Repertoires were generated with immunoSEQ multiplex PCR, while TCRdb's copy carries only in-frame clones and drops some. The sample carries roughly 1,300 clones, around 94% recorded once. The chain carries TRBV29-1 and TRBJ1-2; the D is unclear. Source: tumor tissue, taken from a patient who underwent chemoradiotherapy. The TCR comes from a human donor with HPV-associated anogenital cancer. The CDR3 is CSVEDRRWEGYTF. CDR3 DNA sequence: TGCAGCGTTGAAGATAGGAGGTGGGAGGGCTACACCTTC.